The 14 T cell receptor beta chains given below trace back to one sample, sequenced in a study of OX40 agonist ivuxolimab in advanced cancers. Sequencing was performed with immunoSEQ multiplex PCR; in TCRdb, only in-frame clones are kept and a portion is missing. Counted here are around 70,000 clones, just over 90% occurring once; the ten biggest clones make up under 7.5%. The sample in question was CD4+ or CD8+ T cells sorted from blood, obtained in a trial of the OX40 agonist ivuxolimab. The receptors originated from an adult with an advanced solid tumor such as melanoma, head and neck, liver or kidney cancer.

This chain uses TRBV5-1 with TRBJ2-7, with TRBD2 identical over 8 bases. V lost 1 base, J lost 2 bases, and 5 bases stayed unmatched. CDR1 is SGHRS, CDR2 YFSETQ, per germline. The CDR3 extends over 15 amino acids. As DNA, the CDR3 is TGCGCCAGCAGCTTGATGCGGGAGGTTCCCTACGAGCAGTACTTC. Its protein product is CASSLMREVPYEQYF.

The chain combines TRBV27 with TRBJ1-5; D is uncertain. Germline-derived CDR1 and CDR2 are MNHEY and SMNVEV (reference sequence). The CDR3 totals 16 residues. V lost 5 bases and J lost 0, with 14 bases in between. In DNA form, the CDR3 reads TGTGCCAGCAGTCCACCTGGAGAGTATAGCAATCAGCCCCAGCATTTT. Protein: CASSPPGEYSNQPQHF.

This chain links TRBV30 with TRBJ2-1; D perhaps matches TRBD2 (6 bases). Between the trimmed V and J ends, which lost 5 bases and 7 bases, there was a span of 21 bases. The CDR3 runs to 15 residues. Per the germline V gene, CDR1 is GTSNPN and CDR2 is SVGIG (reference sequence). The CDR3 DNA is TGTGCCTGGGGTGGCCTTTGGGAGCGGGTTAATGAGCAGTTCTTC. Translation gives CAWGGLWERVNEQFF.

The chain uses TRBV7-2 and TRBJ2-3, with 10 positions matching TRBD2. The CDR3 has 18 amino acids. The germline gives CDR1 SGHTA, CDR2 FQGNSA. After removal of 0 bases from V and 1 base from J, the junction contained 7 bases not matched to a gene. CDR3 loop: CASSLAPPGTSGTDTQYF. CDR3 in DNA: TGTGCCAGCAGCTTAGCCCCCCCCGGGACTAGCGGCACAGATACGCAGTATTTT.

This chain uses TRBV4-2 with TRBJ1-4; 8 bases fit TRBD1. The V gene end was trimmed by 3 bases and the J gene end by 8 bases; junction bases not matched to a gene: 5. Looked up from germline, CDR1 is LGHNA and CDR2 is YNFKEQ. The CDR3 consists of 14 residues. DNA of the CDR3: TGTGCCAGCAGCCAGGGACAGGCTGGAGAAAAACTGTTTTTT. The encoded protein is CASSQGQAGEKLFF.

The chain combines TRBV6-1 with TRBJ1-2, with D possibly being TRBD1 (5 bases). The ends were cut back, 5 bases at V and 2 bases at J, with 9 bases in the middle. The length of the CDR3 is 13 residues. Germline CDR1 is MNHNS and CDR2 is SASEGT. Here the CDR3 DNA reads TGTGCCAGCAGTACAGGCTACAACTATGGCTACACCTTC. It translates to CASSTGYNYGYTF.

The chain couples TRBV27 to TRBJ1-1; TRBD1 might be the D (5 bases). Trimming pared 4 bases from V and 3 bases from J, leaving 9 bases between. In germline, CDR1 is MNHEY, CDR2 SMNVEV (reference sequence). This CDR3 comprises 13 residues. The CDR3 DNA reads as TGTGCCAGCAGTTGGGGCAGGTACACTGAAGCTTTCTTT. It specifies CASSWGRYTEAFF.

The J gene is TRBJ2-7, the V gene TRBV7-9; the match to TRBD2 covers 12 bases. The germline CDR1 and CDR2 sequences are SEHNR and FQNEAQ (reference sequence). V was pared by 5 bases and J by 0 bases, with 8 bases of the junction left unmatched. The CDR3 contains 17 residues. CDR3: CASSPTSGRGSSYEQYF. CDR3 bases: TGTGCCAGCAGCCCGACTAGCGGGAGAGGGAGCTCCTACGAGCAGTACTTC.

The chain couples TRBV4-1 to TRBJ2-2, with 8 positions matching TRBD2. The CDR3 covers 16 residues. The V segment lost 0 bases and the J segment 5 bases; nucleotides outside the gene matches: 5. CDR1 MGHRA and CDR2 YSYEKL come from the germline V gene. In DNA, the CDR3 is TGCGCCAGCAGCCAAGATCCAGCGGGGGTGACCGGGGAGCTGTTTTTT. It translates to CASSQDPAGVTGELFF.

To note about this clone: A much bigger clone sits one base away, suggesting this may be a read error. The same CDR3 also results from other DNA sequences found in this sample. The chain joins TRBV19 to TRBJ1-1; 7 nucleotides match TRBD1. Trimming at V came to 5 bases and at J to 5 bases, leaving 2 bases not matched to a gene. In germline, CDR1 is LNHDA, CDR2 SQIVND (reference sequence). The CDR3 sequence is 12 residues long. This chain's CDR3 is CASSLGQTEAFF. The CDR3 region has the DNA TGTGCCAGTAGTCTGGGACAGACTGAAGCTTTCTTT.

This clone occurred once. The chain has TRBV7-9 and TRBJ1-2; the D gene is possibly TRBD1 (5 bases). The CDR3 extends over 14 amino acids. Trimming left V 5 bases short and J 5 bases short, with 15 bases between. The germline gives CDR1 SEHNR, CDR2 FQNEAQ (reference sequence). The CDR3 nucleotides read TGTGCCAGCAGCCTGACCGGGACCGGGTATGGCTACACCTTC. Its protein product is CASSLTGTGYGYTF. The variable domain in full, completed from reference TRBV7-9 and TRBJ1-2, reads DTGVSQNPRHKITKRGQNVTFRCDPISEHNRLYWYRQTLGQGPEFLTYFQNEAQLEKSRLLSDRFSAERPKGSFSTLEIQRTEQGDSAMYLCASSLTGTGYGYTFGSGTRLTVV.

The rearrangement uses TRBV7-2 and TRBJ2-3; TRBD2 might be the D (7 bases). Between the trimmed V and J ends, which lost 5 bases and 0 bases, there was a span of 12 bases. The CDR3 length is 15 residues. Germline V gives CDR1 SGHTA, CDR2 FQGNSA. The DNA of the CDR3 is TGTGCCAGCAGCCTATGGGGGGGCAGCACAGATACGCAGTATTTT. Translation: CASSLWGGSTDTQYF.

Details on this clone: The same CDR3 can be traced to other DNA sequences in this sample. The V call is TRBV29-1, the J call TRBJ2-7; no clear D gene. The CDR3 consists of 12 residues. Looked up from germline, CDR1 is SQVTM and CDR2 is ANQGSEA. Trimming removed 5 bases at V and 0 bases at J, with 8 bases between. The CDR3 reads CSVLRSSYEQYF. CDR3 coding DNA: TGCAGCGTTCTACGGAGCTCCTACGAGCAGTACTTC.

This clone has just a few counts. CDR3: CASSPYSNQPQHF. CDR3 nucleotides: TGTGCCAGCAGTCCATATAGCAATCAGCCCCAGCATTTT. The rearrangement links TRBV28 to TRBJ1-5, with D uncertain. Germline V gene data show CDR1 as MDHEN and CDR2 as SYDVKM. V dropped 5 bases and J dropped 0 bases, with 5 bases sitting between them. This CDR3 contains 13 residues.